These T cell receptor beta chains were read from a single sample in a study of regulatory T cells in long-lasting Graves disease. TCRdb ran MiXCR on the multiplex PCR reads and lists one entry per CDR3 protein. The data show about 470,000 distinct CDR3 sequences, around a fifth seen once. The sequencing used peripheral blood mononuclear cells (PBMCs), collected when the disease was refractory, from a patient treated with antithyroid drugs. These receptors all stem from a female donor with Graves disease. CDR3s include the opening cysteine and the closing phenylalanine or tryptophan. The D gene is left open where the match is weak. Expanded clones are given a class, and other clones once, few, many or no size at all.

CASSYGQWELGYTF,TGTGCCAGCAGTTACGGACAGTGGGAGCTTGGCTACACCTTC,-,TRBV12-3/TRBV12-4,-,TRBJ1-2
CATSRDPQGRNSPLHF,TGTGCCACCAGCAGAGATCCCCAGGGCCGTAATTCACCCCTCCACTTT,-,TRBV15,many,TRBJ1-6
CASGTSGSWYNEQFF,TGTGCCAGCGGGACTAGCGGGAGTTGGTACAATGAGCAGTTCTTC,TRBD2,TRBV7-3,-,TRBJ2-1
CSASTQEPYGYTF,TGCAGTGCTTCTACTCAAGAACCCTATGGCTACACCTTC,-,TRBV20-1,many,TRBJ1-2
CASSQEGGPQHF,TGTGCCAGCAGCCAAGAGGGGGGGCCCCAGCATTTT,-,TRBV3-1,-,TRBJ1-5
CASSQQGGGYEQYF,TGTGCCAGCAGCCAACAGGGGGGGGGCTACGAGCAGTACTTC,-,TRBV7-9,few,TRBJ2-7
CSASTGTSYEQYF,TGCAGTGCTAGTACGGGGACCTCGTACGAGCAGTACTTC,-,TRBV20-1,-,TRBJ2-7
CSARGGEDEQYF,TGCAGTGCTAGAGGAGGGGAGGACGAGCAGTACTTC,-,TRBV20-1,-,TRBJ2-7
CASSFAGAVTAGNTF,TGTGCCAGCAGCTTTGCAGGGGCGGTAACGGCGGGCAACACCTTC,-,TRBV7-2,once,TRBJ1-2
CASRLVEGPQHF,TGTGCCAGCAGATTAGTAGAAGGGCCCCAGCATTTT,-,TRBV12-3/TRBV12-4,many,TRBJ1-5
CASSTGRSEQFF,TGTGCCAGCAGCACCGGACGTAGCGAGCAGTTCTTC,-,TRBV6-1,-,TRBJ2-1
CASSPLRASGENSPLHF,TGTGCCAGCAGCCCACTCAGGGCCAGCGGAGAAAATTCACCCCTCCACTTT,-,TRBV7-9,many,TRBJ1-6
CASSLWGRETTEAFF,TGTGCCAGCAGTTTATGGGGCAGGGAGACCACTGAAGCTTTCTTT,-,TRBV28,many,TRBJ1-1
CASSWGPSYEQYF,TGTGCCAGCAGCTGGGGGCCGTCCTACGAGCAGTACTTC,-,TRBV14,-,TRBJ2-7
CATAEGLQETQYF,TGTGCCACCGCTGAGGGGCTGCAAGAGACCCAGTACTTC,-,TRBV15,-,TRBJ2-5
CSAIGLAEETQYF,TGCAGTGCTATCGGACTAGCGGAAGAGACCCAGTACTTC,TRBD2,TRBV20-1,many,TRBJ2-5
CASSPRGDGYTF,TGTGCCAGCAGCCCCCGAGGGGATGGCTACACCTTC,-,TRBV27,many,TRBJ1-2
CASSVGERLAGETQYF,TGTGCCAGCAGCGTGGGCGAACGACTAGCGGGAGAGACCCAGTACTTC,TRBD2,TRBV9,few,TRBJ2-5
CASRFPGGGGENTEAFF,TGTGCCAGCAGGTTCCCCGGGGGCGGCGGGGAGAACACTGAAGCTTTCTTT,-,TRBV28,many,TRBJ1-1
CSAVSGNQETQYF,TGCAGTGCTGTCAGCGGGAACCAAGAGACCCAGTACTTC,TRBD2,TRBV20-1,few,TRBJ2-5
CASSIGAWQPQHF,TGTGCCAGTAGTATAGGGGCTTGGCAGCCCCAGCATTTT,-,TRBV19,few,TRBJ1-5
CASLDRTSYEQYF,TGTGCCAGCCTAGACAGGACCTCCTACGAGCAGTACTTC,-,TRBV28,many,TRBJ2-7
CASRAQQENTEAFF,TGTGCCAGCAGGGCTCAACAGGAGAACACTGAAGCTTTCTTT,-,TRBV12-3/TRBV12-4,few,TRBJ1-1
CAISAAGTGDYEQYF,TGTGCCATCAGTGCCGCCGGGACAGGGGACTACGAGCAGTACTTC,TRBD1,TRBV10-3,many,TRBJ2-7
CSASRGGRDTEAFF,TGCAGTGCTAGCCGCGGAGGGAGGGACACTGAAGCTTTCTTT,-,TRBV20-1,few,TRBJ1-1
CASSRGGADTQYF,TGTGCCAGCAGCCGGGGGGGCGCAGATACGCAGTATTTT,TRBD2,TRBV28,-,TRBJ2-3